This entry lists 24 T cell receptor beta chains sequenced from one sample in a study of post-analysis software for immune sequencing data. General study results and limits: The five TRBV segments detected at higher frequency in patients than in controls included TRBV5-6, TRBV5-1 and TRBV20-1.

Built from TCR beta cDNA, the libraries had unique molecular identifiers in them. TCRdb independently ran MiXCR on the PCR reads; one entry per CDR3 protein. The sample has fewer than 600,000 distinct CDR3 sequences; roughly 46% are singletons. What these receptors recognize is not known. Sample: blood. These receptors originate from a girl aged 5 to 17 with multiple sclerosis.

The chain uses TRBV6-2 or TRBV6-3 and TRBJ2-7, with D perhaps given as TRBD1 or TRBD2 (5 bases each). The CDR3 consists of 14 residues. The V end was cut by 4 bases, the J end by 3 bases, with 13 bases between. In germline, CDR1 is MNHEY, CDR2 SVGEGT. CDR3 residues: CASSSPGHIYEQYF. Written as DNA, the CDR3 is TGTGCCAGCAGTTCCCCGGGGCACATCTACGAGCAGTACTTC.

The chain couples TRBV27 to TRBJ2-7; TRBD2 matches at 11 bases. The germline V gene encodes CDR1 MNHEY and CDR2 SMNVEV (reference sequence). V shed 8 bases, J shed 3 bases, and the junction held 6 bases outside the gene matches. The CDR3 runs to 14 residues. The CDR3 protein is CASRQTSGVYEQYF. The CDR3, as DNA: TGTGCCAGCCGTCAGACTAGCGGGGTCTACGAGCAGTACTTC.

This CDR3 reads CSARDPRTSGSADTQYF. The CDR3 coding sequence is TGCAGTGCTAGAGATCCTCGGACTAGCGGGAGTGCAGATACGCAGTATTTT. This rearrangement joins TRBV20-1 to TRBJ2-3; 13 nucleotides line up with TRBD2. This CDR3 contains 17 residues. V lost 0 bases to trimming and J lost 4 bases; unmatched junction nucleotides: 7. CDR1 and CDR2 (germline): DFQATT, SNEGSKA (reference sequence).

The table lists this clonotype with a few counts. The chain links TRBV6-5 to TRBJ2-1; D ambiguous. Per germline, CDR1 MNHEY and CDR2 SVGAGI. CDR3 length equals 14 residues. The germline V and J ends were trimmed by 6 bases and 2 bases, with 11 bases remaining between them. DNA of the CDR3: TGTGCCAGCAGCCTGGGGTTTGCCTACAATGAGCAGTTCTTC. Its protein is CASSLGFAYNEQFF.

This clonotype was seen a handful of times. V gene TRBV20-1 combines with J gene TRBJ2-7, with D perhaps matching TRBD1 (6 bases). CDR3 length: 14 residues. Trimming stripped 0 bases from V and 4 bases from J, with 13 bases between. CDR1 DFQATT and CDR2 SNEGSKA come from the germline V gene (reference sequence). CDR3 sequence reads: CSAREGGSLYEQYF. Here the CDR3 DNA reads TGCAGTGCTAGAGAAGGGGGTTCGTTATACGAGCAGTACTTC.

The V call is TRBV27, the J call TRBJ1-1, with 10 positions matching TRBD1. CDR1 is MNHEY and CDR2 is SMNVEV in the germline V gene (reference sequence). V was pared by 7 bases and J by 4 bases, with 6 bases of the junction left unmatched. This CDR3 region has 14 residues. CDR3 in amino acids: CASNRQGATTEAFF. In DNA form, the CDR3 reads TGTGCCAGCAATCGACAGGGGGCGACCACTGAAGCTTTCTTT.

The chain joins TRBV28 to TRBJ2-1, with D perhaps matching TRBD2 (5 bases). Germline V gene lookup returns CDR1 MDHEN and CDR2 SYDVKM. With 6 bases removed from V and 9 bases from J, the gap between germline ends came to 21 bases. This CDR3 has 15 amino acids. CDR3: CASRSQPGSGSEQFF. Written as DNA, the CDR3 is TGTGCCAGCAGGTCCCAACCGGGGTCCGGCAGTGAGCAGTTCTTC.

The chain carries TRBV5-6 and TRBJ2-5; weak D call: TRBD1 (5 bases). The closer fit of TRBJ2-7 to the DNA end suggests the J call may be wrong. The CDR3 has 12 amino acids. Germline V gene sequence: CDR1 SGHDT, CDR2 YYEEEE. The CDR3 DNA sequence: TGTGCCAGCAGCTCCGGACATTACGAGCAGTACTTC. Its translation is CASSSGHYEQYF.

The J gene is TRBJ2-7, the V gene TRBV27, with TRBD1 identical over 7 bases. Judging by the DNA end, TRBJ2-5 fits better; the J call may be wrong. The CDR3 spans 13 residues. CDR1 is MNHEY and CDR2 is SMNVEV in the germline V gene (reference sequence). CDR3 in amino acids: CASSWTGLGTQYF. The CDR3 DNA reads as TGTGCCAGCAGTTGGACAGGTTTGGGGACCCAGTACTTC.

The genes are TRBV7-2 and TRBJ2-3; D possibly corresponds to TRBD2 (6 bases). Per germline, CDR1 SGHTA and CDR2 FQGNSA. V shed 2 bases and J shed 0 bases, with 9 bases lying between them. This CDR3 is 15 amino acids long. This CDR3 is CASSLTGASTDTQYF. DNA of the CDR3: TGTGCCAGCAGCTTAACGGGAGCGAGCACAGATACGCAGTATTTT.

The CDR3, as DNA: TGCAGTGCTAGAGGGCAGAATGAGCAGTACTTC. Protein: CSARGQNEQYF. The chain has TRBV20-1 and TRBJ2-7; the D is unclear. The CDR3 length is 11 residues. Germline values: CDR1 DFQATT, CDR2 SNEGSKA (reference sequence). Trimming cost V 1 base and J 7 bases, with 8 bases left between them.

The chain has TRBV28 and TRBJ1-2; 7 bases are a match to TRBD1. The J segment lost 5 bases and the V segment lost 5 bases, leaving 11 bases of the junction unmatched. Germline V CDR1 and CDR2: MDHEN, SYDVKM. This CDR3 has 15 residues. CDR3 in amino acids: CASSPGQAADYGYTF. CDR3 sequence (DNA): TGTGCCAGCAGTCCCGGACAGGCGGCTGATTATGGCTACACCTTC.

This clonotype was recorded once. The CDR3 sequence: CSASGLAGFYNEQFF. The CDR3 DNA reads as TGCAGTGCCAGCGGACTAGCGGGATTCTACAATGAGCAGTTCTTC. The J gene is TRBJ2-1, the V gene TRBV20-1; TRBD2 matches at 12 bases. The CDR3 extends over 15 amino acids. CDR1 and CDR2 from the germline V gene are DFQATT and SNEGSKA (reference sequence). Losses at the gene ends were 6 bases for V and 3 bases for J; bases not matched to a gene: 6.

The chain employs TRBV5-1 and TRBJ1-1; D call uncertain. V lost 2 bases and J 1 base, leaving 9 bases between the germline ends. The CDR3 is made up of 14 amino acids. Germline assignment: CDR1 SGHRS and CDR2 YFSETQ. The DNA for the CDR3 is TGCGCCAGCAGCTTCGGTCCAGAGAACACTGAAGCTTTCTTT. Its translation is CASSFGPENTEAFF.

DNA for the CDR3: TGTGCCAGCAGGCCACGTGAGGGATTGTCCTACAATGAGCAGTTCTTC. It codes for CASRPREGLSYNEQFF. This rearrangement joins TRBV7-3 to TRBJ2-1; TRBD2 might be the D (5 bases). This CDR3 has 16 residues. Germline V CDR1 and CDR2: SGHTA, FQGTGA. With 6 bases removed from V and 1 base from J, the gap between germline ends came to 16 bases. The full variable domain, in which reference TRBV7-3 and TRBJ2-1 provide the parts outside the CDR3, is GAGVSQTPSNKVTEKGKYVELRCDPISGHTALYWYRQSLGQGPEFLIYFQGTGAADDSGLPNDRFFAVRPEGSVSTLKIQRTERGDSAVYLCASRPREGLSYNEQFFGPGTRLTVL.

This chain joins TRBV6-2 or TRBV6-3 and TRBJ1-1, with D perhaps matching TRBD1 (6 bases). The CDR3 length is 14 residues. The V gene's germline CDR1 is MNHEY and CDR2 SVGEGT. V was trimmed by 8 bases and J by 0 bases, leaving 13 bases between them. CDR3 nucleotide sequence: TGTGCCAGCTGGGGACACTATATGAACACTGAAGCTTTCTTT. It codes for CASWGHYMNTEAFF.

This clonotype was detected once. The V call is TRBV3-1, the J call TRBJ2-5, with 7 positions matching TRBD1. The J call may be wrong; the DNA end is better matched by TRBJ2-7. The germline V gene encodes CDR1 LGHDT and CDR2 YNNKEL (reference sequence). There are 14 residues in the CDR3. Here the CDR3 reads CASSLGTARYEQYF. The CDR3 coding sequence is TGTGCCAGCAGCCTCGGGACAGCCCGATACGAGCAGTACTTC.

In this sample, this clonotype turned up a few times. The chain links TRBV7-9 to TRBJ2-7; 14 nucleotides match TRBD2. V gave up 5 bases and J gave up 2 bases; unmatched junction bases: 11. Germline V lookup: CDR1 SEHNR, CDR2 FQNEAQ (reference sequence). The CDR3 extends over 18 amino acids. This CDR3 is CASSRPEGLAGGTYEQYF. Here the CDR3 DNA reads TGTGCCAGCAGCCGACCAGAAGGACTAGCGGGAGGAACCTACGAGCAGTACTTC.

V usage is TRBV7-9 and J usage is TRBJ2-1, with D perhaps matching TRBD1 (6 bases). The CDR3 loop spans 14 amino acids. The V gene's germline CDR1 is SEHNR and CDR2 FQNEAQ (reference sequence). V was trimmed by 5 bases and J by 3 bases, leaving 11 bases between them. In DNA form, the CDR3 reads TGTGCCAGCAGCCAAGGGACAAACTACAATGAGCAGTTCTTC. This encodes CASSQGTNYNEQFF.

This clonotype showed up just a few times. This CDR3 reads CASSLRTAAITYEQYF. The CDR3 coding sequence is TGTGCCAGCAGCCTCCGGACGGCGGCTATTACCTACGAGCAGTACTTC. The chain couples TRBV7-2 to TRBJ2-7; D is undetermined. From germline, CDR1 is SGHTA and CDR2 FQGNSA. V lost 5 bases, J lost 2 bases, and 19 bases lay in between. The CDR3 runs to 16 residues.

This clonotype was counted between two and nine times. J is TRBJ2-1 and V is TRBV5-1; 7 bases map to TRBD2. The CDR3 consists of 14 residues. From germline, CDR1 is SGHRS and CDR2 YFSETQ. J lost 7 bases, V lost 7 bases, and 11 bases had no gene match. Here the CDR3 DNA reads TGCGCCAGCGCCAATGGACTAGGGCGAAATGAGCAGTTCTTC. Amino acid sequence: CASANGLGRNEQFF.

The sample holds one count of this clonotype. The J gene is TRBJ2-7, the V gene TRBV5-5; D might be TRBD1 (6 bases). Germline loops: CDR1 SGHKS, CDR2 YYEKEE (reference sequence). Trimming took 3 bases from V and 2 from J, leaving 12 bases between them. The CDR3 sequence is 14 residues long. CDR3 protein: CASSSRGGTYEQYF. The CDR3 DNA sequence: TGTGCCAGCAGCTCCCGAGGGGGAACCTACGAGCAGTACTTC.

CDR3 loop: CASSQGGAGGYTF. The CDR3 DNA reads TGTGCCAGCAGCCAAGGGGGGGCCGGTGGCTACACCTTC. V and J are TRBV3-1 and TRBJ1-2, with D possibly being TRBD1 (6 bases). The CDR3 runs to 13 residues. V lost 1 base and J lost 7, with 10 bases in between. CDR1 is LGHDT and CDR2 is YNNKEL in the germline V gene (reference sequence). The full variable domain, rest sourced from reference TRBV3-1 and TRBJ1-2, is DTAVSQTPKYLVTQMGNDKSIKCEQNLGHDTMYWYKQDSKKFLKIMFSYNNKELIINETVPNRFSPKSPDKAHLNLHINSLELGDSAVYFCASSQGGAGGYTFGSGTRLTVV.

The chain has TRBV7-2 and TRBJ2-3; no firm D call. CDR1 and CDR2 (germline): SGHTA, FQGNSA. With 2 bases removed from V and 0 bases from J, the gap between germline ends came to 6 bases. The CDR3 sequence is 14 residues long. Here the CDR3 DNA reads TGTGCCAGCAGCTTATCCTACAGCACAGATACGCAGTATTTT. Protein: CASSLSYSTDTQYF.